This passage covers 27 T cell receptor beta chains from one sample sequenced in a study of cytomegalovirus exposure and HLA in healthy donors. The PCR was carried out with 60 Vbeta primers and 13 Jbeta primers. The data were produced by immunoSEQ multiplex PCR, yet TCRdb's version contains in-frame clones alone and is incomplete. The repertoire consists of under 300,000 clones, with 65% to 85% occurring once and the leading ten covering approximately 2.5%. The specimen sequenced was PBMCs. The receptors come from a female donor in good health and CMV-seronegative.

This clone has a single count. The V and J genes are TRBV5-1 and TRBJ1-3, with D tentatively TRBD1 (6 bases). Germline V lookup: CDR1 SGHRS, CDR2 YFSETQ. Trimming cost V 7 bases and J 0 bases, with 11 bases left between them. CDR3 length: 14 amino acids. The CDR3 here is CASHEGGSGNTIYF. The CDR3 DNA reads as TGCGCCAGCCACGAAGGGGGCTCTGGAAACACCATATATTTT.

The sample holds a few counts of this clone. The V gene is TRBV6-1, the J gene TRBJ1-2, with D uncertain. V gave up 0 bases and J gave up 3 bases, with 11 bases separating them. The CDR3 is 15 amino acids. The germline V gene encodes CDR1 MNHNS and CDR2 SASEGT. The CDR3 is CASSEALSQDYGYTF. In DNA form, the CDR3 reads TGTGCCAGCAGTGAAGCGCTTTCCCAGGACTATGGCTACACCTTC.

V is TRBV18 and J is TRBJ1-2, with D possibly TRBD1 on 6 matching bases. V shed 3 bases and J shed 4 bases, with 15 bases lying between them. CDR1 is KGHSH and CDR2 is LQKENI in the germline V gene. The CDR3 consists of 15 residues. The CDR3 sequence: CASSPPRGETYGYTF. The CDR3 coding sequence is TGTGCCAGCTCACCCCCCAGGGGCGAAACCTATGGCTACACCTTC.

The CDR3 nucleotides read TGTGCCAGCAGCTCCCCGACAGGAGTGGGAGAGACCCAGTACTTC. It is translated as CASSSPTGVGETQYF. This sequence joins TRBV7-9 and TRBJ2-5; TRBD1 is a possible D gene (6 bases). This CDR3 is 15 amino acids long. Germline assignment: CDR1 SEHNR and CDR2 FQNEAQ (reference sequence). Deletions cut 4 bases from V and 4 bases from J, with 16 bases between.

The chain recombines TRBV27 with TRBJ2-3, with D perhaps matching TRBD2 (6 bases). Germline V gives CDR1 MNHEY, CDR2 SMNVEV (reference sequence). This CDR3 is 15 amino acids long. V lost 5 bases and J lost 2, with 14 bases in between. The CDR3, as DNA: TGTGCCAGCAGTGTACGGGACTCTTACACAGATACGCAGTATTTT. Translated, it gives CASSVRDSYTDTQYF.

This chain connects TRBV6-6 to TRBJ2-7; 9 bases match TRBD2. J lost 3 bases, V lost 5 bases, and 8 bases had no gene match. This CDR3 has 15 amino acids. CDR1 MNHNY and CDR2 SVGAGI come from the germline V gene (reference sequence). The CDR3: CASSRKLAGFYEQYF. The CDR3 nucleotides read TGTGCCAGCAGTCGAAAACTAGCGGGTTTCTACGAGCAGTACTTC.

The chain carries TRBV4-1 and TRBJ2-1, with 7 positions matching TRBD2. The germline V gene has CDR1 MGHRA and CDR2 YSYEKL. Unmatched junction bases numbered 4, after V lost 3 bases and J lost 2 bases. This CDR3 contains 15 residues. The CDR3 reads CASSHLGGTYNEQFF. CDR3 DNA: TGCGCCAGCAGCCACTTGGGGGGGACCTACAATGAGCAGTTCTTC.

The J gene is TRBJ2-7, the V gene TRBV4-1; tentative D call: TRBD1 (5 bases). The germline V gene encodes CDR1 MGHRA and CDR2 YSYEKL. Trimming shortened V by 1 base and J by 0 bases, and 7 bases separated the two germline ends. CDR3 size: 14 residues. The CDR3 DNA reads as TGCGCCAGCAGCCAAGGTAGGGGCTCCTACGAGCAGTACTTC. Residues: CASSQGRGSYEQYF.

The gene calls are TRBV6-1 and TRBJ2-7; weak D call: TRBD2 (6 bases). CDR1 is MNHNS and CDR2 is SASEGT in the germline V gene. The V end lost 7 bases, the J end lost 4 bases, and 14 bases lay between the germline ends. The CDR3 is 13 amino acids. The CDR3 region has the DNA TGTGCCAGCAAGGAGGGCCAACGATACGAGCAGTACTTC. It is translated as CASKEGQRYEQYF.

The CDR3 DNA reads as TGTGCCAGCAGCGTAGGGGTAGCGGGACTAACCGGGGAGCTGTTTTTT. Residues: CASSVGVAGLTGELFF. V and J are TRBV9 and TRBJ2-2; TRBD2 matches 8 bases. The CDR3 is made up of 16 amino acids. V gave up 0 bases and J gave up 5 bases; unmatched junction bases: 6. Germline CDR1 is SGDLS and CDR2 is YYNGEE.

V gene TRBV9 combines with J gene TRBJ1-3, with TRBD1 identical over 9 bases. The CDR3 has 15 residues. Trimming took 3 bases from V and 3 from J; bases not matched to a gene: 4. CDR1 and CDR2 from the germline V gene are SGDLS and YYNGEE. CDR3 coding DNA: TGTGCCAGCAGCGAAACAGGGGGCGATGGAAACACCATATATTTT. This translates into CASSETGGDGNTIYF.

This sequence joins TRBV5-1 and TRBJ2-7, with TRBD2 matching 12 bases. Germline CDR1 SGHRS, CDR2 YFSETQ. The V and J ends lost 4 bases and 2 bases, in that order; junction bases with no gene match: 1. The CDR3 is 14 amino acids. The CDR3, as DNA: TGCGCCAGCAGCGCTAGCGGGAGGGCCTACGAGCAGTACTTC. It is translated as CASSASGRAYEQYF.

CDR3 residues: CAFFKQKAAYEQYF. CDR3 nucleotide sequence: TGTGCTTTTTTCAAGCAGAAGGCGGCATACGAGCAGTACTTC. This chain connects TRBV6-5 to TRBJ2-7; D is uncertain. In germline, CDR1 is MNHEY, CDR2 SVGAGI. The CDR3 sequence is 14 residues long.

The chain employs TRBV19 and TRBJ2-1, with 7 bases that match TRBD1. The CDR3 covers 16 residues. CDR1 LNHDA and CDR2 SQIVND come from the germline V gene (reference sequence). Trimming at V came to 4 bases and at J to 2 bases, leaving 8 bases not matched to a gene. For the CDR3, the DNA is TGTGCCAGTAGTACCGACAGGGCCCTCGCCTACAATGAGCAGTTCTTC. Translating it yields CASSTDRALAYNEQFF. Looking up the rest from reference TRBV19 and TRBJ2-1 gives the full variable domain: DGGITQSPKYLFRKEGQNVTLSCEQNLNHDAMYWYRQDPGQGLRLIYYSQIVNDFQKGDIAEGYSVSREKKESFPLTVTSAQKNPTAFYLCASSTDRALAYNEQFFGPGTRLTVL.

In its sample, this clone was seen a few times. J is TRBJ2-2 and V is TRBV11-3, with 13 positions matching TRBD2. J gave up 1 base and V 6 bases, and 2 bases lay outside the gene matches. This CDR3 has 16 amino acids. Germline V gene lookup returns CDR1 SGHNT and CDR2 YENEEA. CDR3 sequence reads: CASSRLAGGNTGELFF. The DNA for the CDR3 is TGTGCCAGCAGTCGACTAGCGGGAGGGAACACCGGGGAGCTGTTTTTT.

CDR3 coding DNA: TGTGCCAGCAGCTTTCCATCCGGGACAGGGTCGGATGGCTACACCTTC. This translates into CASSFPSGTGSDGYTF. V gene TRBV28 combines with J gene TRBJ1-2, with TRBD1 identical over 9 bases. Germline CDR1 MDHEN, CDR2 SYDVKM. CDR3 length equals 16 residues. The V and J ends lost 6 bases and 6 bases, in that order; junction bases with no gene match: 14.

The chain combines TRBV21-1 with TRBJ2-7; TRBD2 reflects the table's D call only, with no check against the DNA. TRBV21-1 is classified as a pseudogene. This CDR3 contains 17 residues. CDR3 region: CASSAQAEGGPSYEQYF. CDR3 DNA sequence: TGTGCCAGCAGCGCTCAAGCAGAGGGGGGGCCCTCCTACGAGCAGTACTTC.

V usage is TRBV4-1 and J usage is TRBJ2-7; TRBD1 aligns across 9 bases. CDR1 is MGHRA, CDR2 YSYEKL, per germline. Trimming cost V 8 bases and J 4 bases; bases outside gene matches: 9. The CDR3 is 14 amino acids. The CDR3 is CASGRGTGSYEQYF. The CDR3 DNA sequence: TGCGCCAGCGGCCGGGGGACAGGGTCATACGAGCAGTACTTC.

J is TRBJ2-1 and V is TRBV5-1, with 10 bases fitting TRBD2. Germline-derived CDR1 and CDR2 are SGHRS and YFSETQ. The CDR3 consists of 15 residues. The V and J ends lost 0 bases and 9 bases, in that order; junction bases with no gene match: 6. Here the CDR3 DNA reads TGCGCCAGCAGCTTGGTCCTAGCGGGAGAAAGTGAGCAGTTCTTC. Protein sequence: CASSLVLAGESEQFF.

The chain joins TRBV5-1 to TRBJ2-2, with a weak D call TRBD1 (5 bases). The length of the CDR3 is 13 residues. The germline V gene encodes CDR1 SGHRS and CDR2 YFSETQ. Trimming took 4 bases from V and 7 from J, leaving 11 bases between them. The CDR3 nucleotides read TGCGCCAGCAGCCCTAGGGGTGACGGGGAGCTGTTTTTT. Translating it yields CASSPRGDGELFF.

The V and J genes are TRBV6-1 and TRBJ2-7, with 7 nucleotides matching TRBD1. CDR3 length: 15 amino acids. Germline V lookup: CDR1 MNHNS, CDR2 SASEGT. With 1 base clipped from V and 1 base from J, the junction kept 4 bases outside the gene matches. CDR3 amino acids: CASSEELGQSYEQYF. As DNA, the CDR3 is TGTGCCAGCAGTGAAGAGTTGGGACAGTCCTACGAGCAGTACTTC.

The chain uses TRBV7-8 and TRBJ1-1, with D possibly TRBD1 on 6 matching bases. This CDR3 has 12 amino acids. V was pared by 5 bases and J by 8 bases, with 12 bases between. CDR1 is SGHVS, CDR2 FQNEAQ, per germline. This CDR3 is CASSPGGQEAFF. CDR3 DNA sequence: TGTGCCAGCAGCCCAGGCGGACAGGAAGCTTTCTTT.

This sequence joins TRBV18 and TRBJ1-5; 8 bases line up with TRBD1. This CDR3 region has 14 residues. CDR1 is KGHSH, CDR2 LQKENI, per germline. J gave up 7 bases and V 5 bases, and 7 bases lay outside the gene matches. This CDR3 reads CASSATGTGQPQHF. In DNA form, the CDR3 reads TGTGCCAGCTCAGCTACAGGGACAGGCCAGCCCCAGCATTTT.

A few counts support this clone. The CDR3 coding sequence is TGCGCCAGCAGCTTATCGTCTGGAGGAATTTCCTACGAGCAGTACTTC. Protein: CASSLSSGGISYEQYF. The V gene is TRBV5-1, the J gene TRBJ2-7, with D possibly matching TRBD2 (5 bases). Germline V gives CDR1 SGHRS, CDR2 YFSETQ. The CDR3 covers 16 residues. V lost 2 bases and J 1 base, leaving 16 bases between the germline ends.

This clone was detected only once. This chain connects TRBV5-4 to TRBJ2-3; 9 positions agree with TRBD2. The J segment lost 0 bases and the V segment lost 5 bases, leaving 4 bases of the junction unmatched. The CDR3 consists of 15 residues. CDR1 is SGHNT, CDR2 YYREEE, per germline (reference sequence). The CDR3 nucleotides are TGTGCCAGCAGGCTAGCGGGGACAAGCACAGATACGCAGTATTTT. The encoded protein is CASRLAGTSTDTQYF.

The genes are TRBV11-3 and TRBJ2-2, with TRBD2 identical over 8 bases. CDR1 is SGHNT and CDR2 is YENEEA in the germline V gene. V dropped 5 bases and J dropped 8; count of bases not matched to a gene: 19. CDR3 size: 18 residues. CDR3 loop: CASSQPLARGRPIGELFF. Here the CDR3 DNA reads TGTGCCAGCAGCCAGCCCCTCGCGCGCGGGAGGCCGATAGGGGAGCTGTTTTTT.

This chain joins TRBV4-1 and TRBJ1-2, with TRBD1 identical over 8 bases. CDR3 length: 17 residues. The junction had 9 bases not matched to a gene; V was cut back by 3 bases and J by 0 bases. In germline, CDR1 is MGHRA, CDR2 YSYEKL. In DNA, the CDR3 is TGCGCCAGCAGCCATGGGACAGGTGGACTTGCTAACTATGGCTACACCTTC. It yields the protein CASSHGTGGLANYGYTF.